One sample yielded the 9 T cell receptor beta chains listed below, sequenced in a study of blood T cells in healthy people across ages. A J-beta primer mix and a sample-barcoded 5' primer were used in a second PCR of roughly 6 to 11 cycles. TCRdb analysed the 5' RACE reads with MiXCR anew, one entry per CDR3 protein. The sample holds some 1.6 million distinct CDR3 sequences, roughly a third seen once. The sequencing input was blood. These receptors all stem from a woman in her 30s in good health.

This chain links TRBV9 with TRBJ2-1; D unclear. Germline-derived CDR1 and CDR2 are SGDLS and YYNGEE. The CDR3 contains 13 residues. V dropped 4 bases and J dropped 5 bases, with 10 bases sitting between them. The CDR3 reads CASSSDTNNEQFF. The CDR3 DNA follows: TGTGCCAGCAGCTCTGACACAAACAATGAGCAGTTCTTC.

The V and J genes are TRBV4-1 and TRBJ2-5; 11 bases fit TRBD2. V lost 3 bases to trimming and J lost 1 base; unmatched junction nucleotides: 1. Germline CDR1 and CDR2: MGHRA and YSYEKL. The CDR3 length is 15 residues. CDR3 sequence (DNA): TGCGCCAGCAGCCATGGACTAGCGGGCCAAGAGACCCAGTACTTC. Protein sequence: CASSHGLAGQETQYF.

The V and J genes are TRBV30 and TRBJ2-1; D unresolved. The germline V gene encodes CDR1 GTSNPN and CDR2 SVGIG (reference sequence). V was clipped by 3 bases and J by 5 bases, with 17 bases between them. The CDR3 is made up of 15 amino acids. This CDR3 reads CAWSLHGGRHNEQFF. The CDR3 DNA reads TGTGCCTGGAGCCTACACGGCGGACGGCACAATGAGCAGTTCTTC.

The chain carries TRBV20-1 and TRBJ2-5; unclear D gene. This CDR3 contains 14 residues. CDR1 is DFQATT and CDR2 is SNEGSKA in the germline V gene (reference sequence). The V gene lost 5 bases and the J gene lost 5 bases, with 18 bases spanning the gap. The chain's CDR3 is CSAGVPEDGETQYF. The CDR3 DNA is TGCAGTGCTGGGGTCCCGGAAGATGGGGAGACCCAGTACTTC.

This clonotype was seen repeatedly, ten times or more. The chain employs TRBV28 and TRBJ2-7, with 7 bases fitting TRBD2. From germline, CDR1 is MDHEN and CDR2 SYDVKM. CDR3 length equals 15 residues. The ends lost 2 bases at V and 2 bases at J; junction bases unmatched: 6. In nucleotides, the CDR3 is TGTGCCAGCAGTTTAGCGGCTAGCGGTGCCTACGAGCAGTACTTC. Residues: CASSLAASGAYEQYF.

The chain recombines TRBV9 with TRBJ1-2, with 7 bases identical to TRBD1. CDR1 and CDR2 from the germline V gene are SGDLS and YYNGEE. CDR3 length: 17 amino acids. V was pared by 0 bases and J by 0 bases, with 8 bases of the junction left unmatched. The CDR3, as DNA: TGTGCCAGCAGCGTAGGGTTGACAGGGACAGCTAACTATGGCTACACCTTC. Amino acids: CASSVGLTGTANYGYTF.

This clonotype was seen only once. The chain recombines TRBV20-1 with TRBJ1-2, with unresolved D. Trimming cost V 8 bases and J 7 bases, with 8 bases left between them. There are 9 residues in the CDR3. CDR1 and CDR2 (germline): DFQATT, SNEGSKA (reference sequence). In DNA form, the CDR3 reads TGCAGTACCCCGGGTGGCTACACCTTC. Its protein is CSTPGGYTF.

This clonotype has only a few counts. V gene TRBV5-1 combines with J gene TRBJ2-1, with D possibly being TRBD1 (5 bases). CDR3 length: 14 residues. The V and J ends lost 0 bases and 8 bases respectively, with 12 bases between them. Germline V CDR1 and CDR2: SGHRS, YFSETQ. CDR3 in amino acids: CASSLGRRVDEQFF. The CDR3 DNA sequence: TGCGCCAGCAGCTTGGGGCGCAGGGTCGATGAGCAGTTCTTC.

The chain links TRBV20-1 to TRBJ2-4; D possibly corresponds to TRBD2 (6 bases). The length of the CDR3 is 12 residues. V lost 6 bases, J lost 7 bases, and 13 bases lay in between. CDR1 is DFQATT and CDR2 is SNEGSKA in the germline V gene (reference sequence). CDR3 DNA sequence: TGCAGTGCCCGGGAGATTGGGAACATTCAGTACTTC. The encoded protein is CSAREIGNIQYF.